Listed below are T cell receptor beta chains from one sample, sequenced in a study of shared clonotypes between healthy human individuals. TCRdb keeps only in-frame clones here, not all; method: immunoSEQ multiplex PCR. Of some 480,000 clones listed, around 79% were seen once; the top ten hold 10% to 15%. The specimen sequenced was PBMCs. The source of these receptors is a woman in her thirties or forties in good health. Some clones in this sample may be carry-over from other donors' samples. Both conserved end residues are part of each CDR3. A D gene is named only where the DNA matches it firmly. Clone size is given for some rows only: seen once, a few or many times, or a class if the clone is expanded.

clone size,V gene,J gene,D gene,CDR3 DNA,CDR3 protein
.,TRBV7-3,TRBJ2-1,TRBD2,TGTGCCAGCAGCTCGCGAACCGGGACTAGCGGGAGAGGTGAGCAGTTCTTC,CASSSRTGTSGRGEQFF
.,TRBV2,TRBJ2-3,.,TGTGCCAGCAGTGATCGTGTCAGCACAGATACGCAGTATTTT,CASSDRVSTDTQYF
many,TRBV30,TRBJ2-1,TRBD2,TGTGCCTGGACCCCCCGCGGGGGAGACAATGAGCAGTTCTTC,CAWTPRGGDNEQFF
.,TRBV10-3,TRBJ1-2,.,TGTGCCATCAGCCCAGGACAGAACTATGGCTACACCTTC,CAISPGQNYGYTF
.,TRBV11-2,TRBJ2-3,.,TGTGCCAGCACCCCCGGGAGAGGGAGGAGTACGCAGTATTTT,CASTPGRGRSTQYF
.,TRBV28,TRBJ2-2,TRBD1,TGTGCCAGCAGGCTACAGGGGACCACCGGGGAGCTGTTTTTT,CASRLQGTTGELFF
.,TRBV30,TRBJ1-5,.,TGTGCCTGGAGGGTAAAGGGTAGCAATCAGCCCCAGCATTTT,CAWRVKGSNQPQHF
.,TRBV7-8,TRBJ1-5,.,TGTGCCAGCAGCTTCAGATTCAGGGATCAGCCCCAGCATTTT,CASSFRFRDQPQHF
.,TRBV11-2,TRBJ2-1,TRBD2,TGTGCCAGCAGTTGGACTAGGAGCTCCTACAATGAGCAGTTCTTC,CASSWTRSSYNEQFF
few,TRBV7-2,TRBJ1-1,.,TGTGCCAGCAGCTTAGTTGGGCGGGGGACTGAAGCTTTCTTT,CASSLVGRGTEAFF
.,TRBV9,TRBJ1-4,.,TGTGCCAGCAGCCCTGTCGCACAGGAAAAACTGTTTTTT,CASSPVAQEKLFF
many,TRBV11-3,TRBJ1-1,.,TGTGCCAGCAGCCACGGACGGTCGAGAACTGAAGCTTTCTTT,CASSHGRSRTEAFF
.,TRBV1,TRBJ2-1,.,TGCACCGGGGGGACTAGCGGGAGGAGCTCCTACAATGAGCAGTTCTTC,CTGGTSGRSSYNEQFF
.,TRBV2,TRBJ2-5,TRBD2,TGTGCCAGCAGTGGACGTAGCGGGAGAGCAGAGACCCAGTACTTC,CASSGRSGRAETQYF
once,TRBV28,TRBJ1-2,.,TGTGCCAGCAGACAGGGAGTCGGCTACACCTTC,CASRQGVGYTF
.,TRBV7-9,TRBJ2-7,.,TGTGCCAGCAGCCAGACGGCCTACGAGCAGTACTTC,CASSQTAYEQYF
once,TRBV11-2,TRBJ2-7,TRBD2,TGTGCCAGCAGCCCAGCGGGACCGAGGAACGAGCAGTACTTC,CASSPAGPRNEQYF
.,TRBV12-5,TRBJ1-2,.,TGTGCTAGTGGTCGGACGCGGGGGGATACAGGAGGTGGGTATGGCTACACCTTC,CASGRTRGDTGGGYGYTF
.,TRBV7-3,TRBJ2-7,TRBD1,TGTGCCAGCAGCGAACGGACAGGGTCGGGTGAGCAGTACTTC,CASSERTGSGEQYF
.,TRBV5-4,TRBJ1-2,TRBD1,TGTGCCAGCAGCACGACAGGGAGGAAGCCCCGGATAAACTACACCTTC,CASSTTGRKPRINYTF
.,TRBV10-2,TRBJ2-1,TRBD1,TGCGCTGCGCTTCGGACAGGGGAGGAGCAGTTCTTC,CAALRTGEEQFF
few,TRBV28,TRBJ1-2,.,TGTGCCAGCAGTTTGGCGACAACTCAAATCTTTTATGGCTACACCTTC,CASSLATTQIFYGYTF
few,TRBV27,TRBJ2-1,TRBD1,TGTGCCAGCAGCATGGGACAGGGTCTTTTTGAGCAGTTCTTC,CASSMGQGLFEQFF
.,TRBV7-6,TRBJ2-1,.,TGTGCCAGCAGCTTAGGGCGGACCACGTACAATGAGCAGTTCTTC,CASSLGRTTYNEQFF
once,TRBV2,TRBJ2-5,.,TGTGCCAGCAGTGAAGAAGGAGCAGGAGGGGGGGCCCAGTACTTC,CASSEEGAGGGAQYF
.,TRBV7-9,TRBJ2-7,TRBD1,TGTGCCAGCAGCTTCGGGGACAGGGATTCCTACGAGCAGTACTTC,CASSFGDRDSYEQYF
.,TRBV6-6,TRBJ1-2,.,TGTGCCAGCAGTTACGGACAGCACTATGGCTACACCTTC,CASSYGQHYGYTF
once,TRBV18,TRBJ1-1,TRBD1,TGTGCCAGCTCACCTCGCGTAAGGGGGCCGACTGAAGCTTTCTTT,CASSPRVRGPTEAFF
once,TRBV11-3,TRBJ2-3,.,TGTGCCAGCAGCTTAGCTTCCGGGGGCACAGATACGCAGTATTTT,CASSLASGGTDTQYF
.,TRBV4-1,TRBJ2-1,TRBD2,TGCGCCAGCAGCCAAGATCAGGCTAGCGGGAAATTATACAATGAGCAGTTCTTC,CASSQDQASGKLYNEQFF
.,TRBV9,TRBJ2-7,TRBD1,TGTGCCAGCAGCTCCCGACAGGGAGCCTACGAGCAGTACTTC,CASSSRQGAYEQYF